This T cell receptor beta chain was recorded in a study of CD8 T cell repertoires and HIV-1 epitope variants. Points on this clone: What it binds is not known.

This CDR3 has 16 residues. V was clipped by 0 bases and J by 3 bases, with 15 bases between them. From germline, CDR1 is MNHEY and CDR2 SMNVEV (reference sequence). Clones were read by immunoSEQ multiplex PCR, and TCRdb kept only the in-frame ones, dropping some. The sample lists thousands of clones; about two thirds were seen once. The source material was cultured CD8+ T cells derived from PBMCs. The sequence was obtained from a male donor with HIV. This rearrangement joins TRBV27 to TRBJ2-7; D unclear. CDR3 in DNA: TGTGCCAGCAGTTTATCGTCAGCCGGGTGGTTCTACGAGCAGTACTTC. Its protein product is CASSLSSAGWFYEQYF.